Shown below are 9 T cell receptor beta chains from a single sample sequenced in a study of blood T cell repertoires in COVID-19. The protocol was immunoSEQ multiplex PCR, while the TCRdb copy is restricted to in-frame clones and leaves out a portion. The sample includes some 85,000 clones, about 88% of them seen just once. Specimen: peripheral blood. The receptors here all came from a man aged 45 to 65 with acute or convalescent COVID-19.

CDR3: CASSQFDRTNTEAFF. Here the CDR3 DNA reads TGTGCCAGCAGCCAATTCGACAGGACGAACACTGAAGCTTTCTTT. The chain joins TRBV16 to TRBJ1-1; the D gene is possibly TRBD1 (6 bases). The ends were cut back, 1 base at V and 1 base at J, with 10 bases in the middle. The CDR3 is made up of 15 amino acids. From germline, CDR1 is KGHSY and CDR2 FQNENV. Variable domain in full (rest from reference TRBV16 and TRBJ1-1): GEEVAQTPKHLVRGEGQKAKLYCAPIKGHSYVFWYQQVLKNEFKFLISFQNENVFDETGMPKERFSAKCLPNSPCSLEIQATKLEDSAVYFCASSQFDRTNTEAFFGQGTRLTVV.

The chain is built from TRBV3-1 (or the pseudogene TRBV3-2) and TRBJ1-2, with D possibly TRBD1 on 6 matching bases. Germline lookup yields CDR1 LGHDT and CDR2 YNNKEL (reference sequence). The CDR3 runs 17 residues. Trimming took 0 bases from V and 4 from J, leaving 18 bases between them. The CDR3 region is CASSQEPIYRDPYGYTF. The CDR3 coding sequence is TGTGCCAGCAGCCAAGAACCAATCTACAGGGATCCCTATGGCTACACCTTC.

This chain uses TRBV13 with TRBJ2-3; TRBD2 agrees at 9 bases. Germline values: CDR1 PRHDT, CDR2 FYEKMQ (reference sequence). Trimming at V came to 1 base and at J to 0 bases, leaving 5 bases not matched to a gene. The CDR3 runs to 17 residues. The CDR3 nucleotides are TGTGCCAGCAGCTTAGTGGGGCTAGCGGGGAGCACAGATACGCAGTATTTT. It is translated as CASSLVGLAGSTDTQYF.

In DNA, the CDR3 is TGCGCCTCGCGAGGGGGGGCTGGAGCTTTCTTT. This translates into CASRGGAGAFF. The V call is TRBV5-1, the J call TRBJ1-1; weak D call: TRBD1 (6 bases). CDR3 length equals 11 residues. Germline V gene sequence: CDR1 SGHRS, CDR2 YFSETQ. Trimming took 10 bases from V and 10 from J, leaving 17 bases between them.

The chain has TRBV4-2 and TRBJ2-4, with a weak D call TRBD1 (6 bases). Deletions cut 4 bases from V and 0 bases from J, with 13 bases between. This CDR3 is 16 amino acids long. Looked up from germline, CDR1 is LGHNA and CDR2 is YNFKEQ. The CDR3 region has the DNA TGTGCCAGCAGCCCGCAAACACAGGGAGCCAAAAACATTCAGTACTTC. The encoded protein is CASSPQTQGAKNIQYF.

V usage is TRBV29-1 and J usage is TRBJ2-2; 8 bases are shared with TRBD1. There are 13 residues in the CDR3. Germline V lookup: CDR1 SQVTM, CDR2 ANQGSEA. In nucleotides, the CDR3 is TGCGGAGGACAGGGCGTTTCAACCGGGGAGCTGTTTTTT. It specifies CGGQGVSTGELFF.

In its sample, this clone was seen a few times. This chain links TRBV7-2 with TRBJ2-1; TRBD2 aligns across 8 bases. The CDR3 is 16 residues long. Looked up from germline, CDR1 is SGHTA and CDR2 is FQGNSA. The V and J ends lost 1 base and 3 bases, in that order; junction bases with no gene match: 5. CDR3 nucleotide sequence: TGTGCCAGCAGCTTAGTTGCCGGGACTAGCTACAATGAGCAGTTCTTC. Translation gives CASSLVAGTSYNEQFF.

The genes are TRBV3-1 (or the pseudogene TRBV3-2) and TRBJ2-4, with TRBD1 matching 7 bases. J gave up 8 bases and V 0 bases, and 10 bases lay outside the gene matches. There are 16 residues in the CDR3. Germline loops: CDR1 LGHDT, CDR2 YNNKEL (reference sequence). The CDR3 loop reads CASSQEWGNQGDIQYF. The CDR3 nucleotides read TGTGCCAGCAGCCAAGAATGGGGGAATCAGGGGGACATTCAGTACTTC.

The rearrangement uses TRBV9 and TRBJ2-3; D might be TRBD2 (5 bases). Germline lookup yields CDR1 SGDLS and CDR2 YYNGEE. V was cut by 0 bases and J by 0 bases, with 14 bases left in between. The CDR3 totals 17 residues. The CDR3 DNA follows: TGTGCCAGCAGCGTAGCCAAGGGCGGGCTCAGCACAGATACGCAGTATTTT. Amino acid sequence: CASSVAKGGLSTDTQYF.